Listed here are 19 T cell receptor beta chains from one sample, sequenced in a study of blood T cell repertoires in COVID-19. The table came from immunoSEQ multiplex PCR; TCRdb's copy has only in-frame clones and leaves some out. The table records a few hundred thousand clones, about 85% of them present only once. Sequences were obtained from PBMCs or T cells enriched from blood (not recorded which). These receptors were taken from a woman in her 50s who had been exposed to COVID-19.

The rearrangement links TRBV12-3 or TRBV12-4 to TRBJ1-2; TRBD1 matches 8 bases. Unmatched junction bases numbered 7, after V lost 5 bases and J lost 8 bases. This CDR3 contains 13 residues. The CDR3 loop reads CASSHRGTGGYTF. The CDR3 bases are TGTGCCAGCAGTCACAGGGGGACCGGGGGCTACACCTTC.

This chain connects TRBV6-6 to TRBJ1-5; 7 positions agree with TRBD1. With V trimmed by 1 base and J by 6 bases, 3 bases remained unmatched. The CDR3 extends over 14 amino acids. CDR1 MNHNY and CDR2 SVGAGI come from the germline V gene (reference sequence). CDR3 residues: CASSYLAGGQPQHF. Written as DNA, the CDR3 is TGTGCCAGCAGTTACTTAGCAGGGGGTCAGCCCCAGCATTTT.

This rearrangement joins TRBV21-1 to TRBJ1-2; the DNA was not used to check the table's D call, TRBD1. TRBV21-1 is a known pseudogene. The CDR3 totals 13 residues. As DNA, the CDR3 is TGTGCCAGCAGCAAAGTTGCAGGGGAAGGCTACACCTTC. Its protein product is CASSKVAGEGYTF.

The rearrangement joins TRBV18 to TRBJ1-1, with 7 bases lining up with TRBD1. V was clipped by 3 bases and J by 0 bases; unmatched bases: 4. The CDR3 spans 15 residues. Looked up from germline, CDR1 is KGHSH and CDR2 is LQKENI. CDR3 nucleotides: TGTGCCAGCTCACCGAGGGGGCTTTTGAACACTGAAGCTTTCTTT. Protein product: CASSPRGLLNTEAFF.

The genes are TRBV5-1 and TRBJ1-1, with TRBD1 matching 7 bases. Germline V gene lookup returns CDR1 SGHRS and CDR2 YFSETQ. The length of the CDR3 is 14 residues. V trimming: 6 bases; J trimming: 1 base; junction bases outside the gene matches: 6. The chain's CDR3 is CASILGTANTEAFF. The CDR3 DNA is TGCGCCAGCATCCTCGGGACAGCGAACACTGAAGCTTTCTTT.

The chain is built from TRBV5-5 and TRBJ1-5, with a weak D call TRBD1 (6 bases). CDR1 and CDR2 (germline): SGHKS, YYEKEE (reference sequence). V was shortened by 2 bases and J by 0 bases, with 9 bases between the two germline ends. This CDR3 spans 15 amino acids. The CDR3 DNA reads as TGTGCCAGCAGCTTTGGACAGCTTAGCAATCAGCCCCAGCATTTT. Translated, it gives CASSFGQLSNQPQHF.

V and J are TRBV19 and TRBJ1-5; 7 bases are shared with TRBD1. This CDR3 region has 14 residues. The V and J ends lost 7 bases and 4 bases, in that order; junction bases with no gene match: 7. Germline CDR1 is LNHDA and CDR2 is SQIVND (reference sequence). CDR3 DNA: TGTGCCAGTACCTGGACAGGTGTAAATCAGCCCCAGCATTTT. Amino acid sequence: CASTWTGVNQPQHF. Based on the CDR3 plus reference TRBV19 and TRBJ1-5, the full variable domain is DGGITQSPKYLFRKEGQNVTLSCEQNLNHDAMYWYRQDPGQGLRLIYYSQIVNDFQKGDIAEGYSVSREKKESFPLTVTSAQKNPTAFYLCASTWTGVNQPQHFGDGTRLSIL.

As to this clone: Other DNA sequences in this sample translate to the same CDR3. The CDR3 is CASSLAGGRETQYF. CDR3 bases: TGTGCCAGCAGCTTGGCGGGGGGGAGGGAGACCCAGTACTTC. This chain joins TRBV5-4 and TRBJ2-5; 8 bases agree with TRBD2. CDR3 length: 14 residues. V trimming: 0 bases; J trimming: 5 bases; junction bases outside the gene matches: 3. Germline V gene data show CDR1 as SGHNT and CDR2 as YYREEE (reference sequence).

This chain links TRBV19 with TRBJ1-1; 7 bases line up with TRBD1. With V trimmed by 6 bases and J by 4 bases, 8 bases remained unmatched. Germline CDR1 is LNHDA and CDR2 is SQIVND (reference sequence). The CDR3 has 14 residues. CDR3 protein: CASRNRGSGTEAFF. In DNA, the CDR3 is TGTGCCAGTAGAAACAGGGGATCGGGCACTGAAGCTTTCTTT.

The chain recombines TRBV6-5 with TRBJ1-2; D uncertain. This CDR3 contains 13 residues. Trimming took off 8 bases at V and 4 bases at J, with 14 bases between the two ends. The germline gives CDR1 MNHEY, CDR2 SVGAGI. The CDR3 region has the DNA TGTGCCAGCGCAGTGACACCCCGCTATGGCTACACCTTC. Its translation: CASAVTPRYGYTF.

The chain couples TRBV6-2 or TRBV6-3 to TRBJ2-7; TRBD1 agrees at 9 bases. CDR1 and CDR2 (germline): MNHEY, SVGEGT. V shed 5 bases and J 5 bases; nucleotides not matched to a gene: 10. This CDR3 has 15 amino acids. CDR3 nucleotide sequence: TGTGCCAGCAGTACATGGGGACAGGGTATGAACGAGCAGTACTTC. This codes for CASSTWGQGMNEQYF.

The gene calls are TRBV19 and TRBJ1-1, with TRBD1 identical over 7 bases. In germline, CDR1 is LNHDA, CDR2 SQIVND (reference sequence). The CDR3 is made up of 15 amino acids. V was pared by 7 bases and J by 6 bases, with 14 bases of the junction left unmatched. DNA for the CDR3: TGTGCCAGTACCCCCCTCGGGACAGTAGAATCTGAAGCTTTCTTT. The encoded protein is CASTPLGTVESEAFF.

The chain employs TRBV10-1 and TRBJ2-1; possibly TRBD2 for D (5 bases). Trimming took off 0 bases at V and 4 bases at J, with 13 bases between the two ends. Germline V lookup: CDR1 WNHNN, CDR2 SYGVQD (reference sequence). The CDR3 sequence is 16 residues long. The CDR3 here is CASSESTGSLYNEQFF. The CDR3 DNA sequence: TGCGCCAGCAGTGAGTCGACGGGGTCCCTTTACAATGAGCAGTTCTTC.

The rearrangement uses TRBV5-6 and TRBJ2-3; TRBD2 aligns across 12 bases. Unmatched junction bases numbered 3, after V lost 1 base and J lost 6 bases. This CDR3 is built from 15 residues. The germline V gene has CDR1 SGHDT and CDR2 YYEEEE. CDR3 bases: TGTGCCAGCAGCTTGACTAGCGGGGGGATGGATACGCAGTATTTT. This gives the protein CASSLTSGGMDTQYF.

J is TRBJ1-4 and V is TRBV7-8; the D is unclear. The germline V gene encodes CDR1 SGHVS and CDR2 FQNEAQ. Trimming stripped 1 base from V and 0 bases from J, with 9 bases between. The CDR3 loop spans 16 amino acids. CDR3 sequence: CASSLGQFATNEKLFF. The CDR3 coding sequence is TGTGCCAGCAGCTTAGGTCAATTTGCAACTAATGAAAAACTGTTTTTT.

The chain combines TRBV6-6 with TRBJ1-2, with a possible D match to TRBD1 (5 bases). V was shortened by 0 bases and J by 9 bases, with 11 bases between the two germline ends. Per the germline V gene, CDR1 is MNHNY and CDR2 is SVGAGI (reference sequence). This CDR3 region has 13 residues. CDR3 protein: CASSYSNAGSYTF. DNA for the CDR3: TGTGCCAGCAGTTACTCGAATGCAGGGAGCTACACCTTC.

The chain combines TRBV27 with TRBJ1-2; TRBD1 matches 8 bases. The CDR3 has 16 amino acids. J was trimmed by 7 bases and V by 6 bases; bases with no gene match: 16. CDR1 and CDR2 from the germline V gene are MNHEY and SMNVEV (reference sequence). In nucleotides, the CDR3 is TGTGCCAGCAGCTCAGAGACCAGGGGGCGCGTGGGTGGCTACACCTTC. It specifies CASSSETRGRVGGYTF.

The chain joins TRBV19 to TRBJ2-6; D is possibly TRBD1 (5 bases). The CDR3 loop spans 15 amino acids. Germline V lookup: CDR1 LNHDA, CDR2 SQIVND (reference sequence). V was pared by 11 bases and J by 4 bases, with 18 bases between. The CDR3, as DNA: TGTGCCGGCTCCCCAGGGCCTTGGGGGGCCAACGTCCTGACTTTC. As protein: CAGSPGPWGANVLTF.

CDR3 sequence: CASQGRDSTGELFF. DNA of the CDR3: TGTGCCAGTCAAGGGAGGGATTCCACCGGGGAGCTGTTTTTT. The chain combines TRBV28 with TRBJ2-2, with 7 bases lining up with TRBD2. Germline assignment: CDR1 MDHEN and CDR2 SYDVKM. The CDR3 is 14 amino acids. With 9 bases clipped from V and 4 bases from J, the junction kept 8 bases outside the gene matches. Together with reference TRBV28 and TRBJ2-2, the CDR3 gives the full variable domain: DVKVTQSSRYLVKRTGEKVFLECVQDMDHENMFWYRQDPGLGLRLIYFSYDVKMKEKGDIPEGYSVSREKKERFSLILESASTNQTSMYLCASQGRDSTGELFFGEGSRLTVL.